Included here is one T cell receptor beta chain sequence, with context. In its sample, this clone was seen once. Its recognized antigen is unknown. Base qualities are not at hand, and no much larger clone is one base apart. Using the deep immunoSEQ assay, TCR CDR3 regions were amplified from genomic DNA by multiplex PCR. Genomic DNA extracted from each cell subset was distributed evenly over all wells of several immunoSEQ 96-well plates, and each plate served as one replicate. For sorted subsets, approximately 210 ng genomic DNA, equal to 30,000 or so T cell genomes, was loaded into each replicate PCR. The purified libraries were quantified using a Qubit 3.0 fluorometer, sized with a Bioanalyzer 2100, and then quantified again using the KAPA Library Quantification kit. Each immunoSEQ 96-well plate was sequenced on its own single-read 150-cycle Illumina NextSeq 550 flow cell. The authors' pipeline ran thus. Because the immunoSEQ output included only junctional sequences and no quality scores, the filtering could not be the same as the filtering used for full-length reads. To assign V/J genes and CDR3, sequences were annotated using PyIR, a Python wrapper for IgBLAST v1.9, with IMGT germline references. Any read was removed if the V/J assignment was weak (E-value above 1e-6), the CDR3 was missing, or the read contained stop codons, out-of-frame junctions, or ambiguous translated residues. V3J clonotypes were defined as sequences sharing the same inferred V gene, J gene, and CDR3 amino acid sequence. Percentage overlap between repertoires was calculated by dividing the number of shared unique clonotypes by the size of the smaller repertoire. RTK rarefaction, the Chao1 estimator, and Recon v2.1 estimates of unobserved clonotypes were used to assess repertoire richness. OLGA was used to compute generation probabilities for all TCRbeta clonotypes that the gDNA method yielded from four donors. The source is immuneACCESS, and TCRdb retained only in-frame sequences with V and J called. Part of the clones is not carried over; for the studies checked, unresolved V genes explain less than half of this, and the remainder is unexplained. The DNA was the basis for D and trimming; V, J and clone size are from that table. The table for this sample lists about 1.5 million clones; 95% to 99% of them were counted only once. The ten largest clones add up to about 0.42% of the sample.

The donors were healthy, HIV-negative adults with no recently reported acute infections or vaccinations. All donors were Caucasian adults living in Nashville, Tennessee, USA. CD4+ T cells were enriched by magnetic negative selection; naive cells were then positively selected on CD45RA, and the negative fraction formed the memory subset. After blood collection by leukapheresis, PBMCs were isolated using Ficoll-Histopaque density gradient centrifugation and then cryopreserved in the vapor phase of liquid nitrogen. Analytical flow cytometry was used to check the purity and quantity of each magnetically sorted T cell population. From each sorted fraction, genomic DNA was isolated and quantified by UV absorbance on a Nanodrop 2000c. This sample stems from a study of shared clonotypes between healthy human individuals (dated by TCRdb to the early 2020s). General notes on the study: The cohort comprised a couple of women and three men aged 18 to 49 years. For each donor, three plates each were used for CD4 naive and CD4 memory, two plates were used for CD8 naive, and one plate was used for CD8 memory. To estimate repertoire size and how much clonotype sharing occurs between individuals, the study deeply sequenced the blood TCR repertoires of several healthy adults. To increase sequencing depth and limit assay-specific biases, TCR repertoire library preparation and sequencing were carried out by different laboratories using diverse techniques. Per donor, leukapheresis produced somewhere between about 0.94 and 9 billion PBMCs.

The investigation overall reported the following: Sampling was restricted to blood, and TCR repertoires in tissue are likely to differ from TCR repertoires in blood. Estimated clonotype richness was generally larger for naive than for memory subsets. Even with the large sequencing depth, rarefaction of the sorted-subset datasets indicated that sequencing was incomplete. Roughly 5.2% of naive CD4, 3.5% of naive CD8, approximately 2% of memory CD4, and 0.35% to 0.5% of memory CD8 clonotypes were shared across several donors. Higher generation probabilities were observed for clonotypes shared by all four sorted-subset donors than for non-shared clonotypes. Pairwise subsampling indicated that sequencing depth was expected to affect the degree of clonotype sharing among donors. The small number of donors limited the genetic and exposure-history diversity represented.

CDR1 and CDR2 are read off the germline V gene (reference sequence) as SEHNR and FQNEAQ. Germline trimming amounts to 6 bases on V and 6 bases on J, with 6 as the count of junction bases outside the gene matches. The CDR3 measures 14 amino acids from cysteine to phenylalanine. The kept DNA is CDR3 alone, 42 bases in frame from the first base. This TCR was sampled from a man between 25 and 39 years old in good health. The rearrangement joined TRBV7-9 to TRBJ2-4, and TRBD1 matches 9 of the central bases. Source material: naive CD4+ T cells sorted from blood. The intended sense of this specimen's cell subset or site label: CD45RA+ positively selected. The nucleotide sequence reads as follows: TGTGCCAGCAGAAAGGACAGGGGAACAAACATTCAGTACTTC. It translates to CASRKDRGTNIQYF.